This TCR beta chain was recovered during a study of cytomegalovirus exposure and HLA in healthy donors. The study ran its PCR with 60 Vbeta and 13 Jbeta primers. Generated by immunoSEQ multiplex PCR, the TCRdb table keeps only in-frame clones and is missing some. The sample has some 150,000 clones, just under 80% seen once. Study results and caveats: Exclusion applied to some V segments, including TRBV6-2 and TRBV6-3, as they were indistinguishable. Relative to the approximately 700-donor mean, N-insertions were reportedly fewer in an Asian-associated ancestry cluster in a later analysis. Associated with HLA alleles at 0.05 false discovery rate in a later analysis were over 15,000 TCR beta sequences. As a later analysis revealed, the rate of TCR association differed by HLA locus, with DRB1 most and HLA-C fewest.

Germline V gene data show CDR1 as MDHEN and CDR2 as SYDVKM. There are 15 residues in the CDR3. Trimming left V 4 bases short and J 1 base short, with 10 bases between. About this clone itself: Antigen unknown.

This TCR was recovered from a woman between 45 and 65 years old in good health and CMV-seronegative. The chain has TRBV28 and TRBJ2-2; perhaps TRBD1 as D (6 bases). Material: PBMCs. CDR3 region: CASSSRDKNTGELFF. DNA of the CDR3: TGTGCCAGCAGTTCCCGGGACAAGAACACCGGGGAGCTGTTTTTT.